The entry below describes one T cell receptor (beta chain). Its target is unknown. The source of the sample is a study of blood T cell dynamics during melanoma immunotherapy. As to time point: week 3, after first cycle of checkpoint inhibitor. One draw preceded checkpoint blockade; another followed its first cycle at week 3. At 12 weeks after first infusion, RECIST 1.1 defined response for most patients. Patients with prior systemic cancer treatment, concomitant immunosuppressants, or other active malignancies were excluded. TCRdb's table, derived via immunoSEQ multiplex PCR, lists solely in-frame clones and lacks some. The sample carries some 20,000 clones, about 90% recorded once. General study results and limits: At W3, later disease-control patients showed bifurcated PBMC repertoire changes, unlike progressors.

This TCR was recovered from a human donor with melanoma. Material: blood, obtained from a patient treated with checkpoint blockade.

The CDR3 sequence is CASRGRTNEKLFF. The CDR3 DNA sequence: TGTGCCAGCAGGGGCAGGACTAATGAAAAACTGTTTTTT. The V and J genes are TRBV28 and TRBJ1-4; no firm D call. Germline assignment: CDR1 MDHEN and CDR2 SYDVKM. V shed 6 bases and J shed 2 bases, with 7 bases lying between them. This CDR3 comprises 13 residues.